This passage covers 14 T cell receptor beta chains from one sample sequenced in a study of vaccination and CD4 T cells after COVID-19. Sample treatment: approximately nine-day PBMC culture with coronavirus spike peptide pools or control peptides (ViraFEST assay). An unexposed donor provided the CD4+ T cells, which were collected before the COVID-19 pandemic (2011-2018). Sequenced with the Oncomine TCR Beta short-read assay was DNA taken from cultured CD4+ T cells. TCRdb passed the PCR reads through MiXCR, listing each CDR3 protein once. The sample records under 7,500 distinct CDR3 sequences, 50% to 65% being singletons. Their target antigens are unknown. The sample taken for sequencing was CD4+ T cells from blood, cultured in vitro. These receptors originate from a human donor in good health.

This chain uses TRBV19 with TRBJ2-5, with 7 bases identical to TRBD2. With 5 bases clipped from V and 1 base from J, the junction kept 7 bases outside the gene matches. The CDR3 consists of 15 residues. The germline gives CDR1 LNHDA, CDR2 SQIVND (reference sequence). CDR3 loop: CASSSLAGVQETQYF. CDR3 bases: TGTGCCAGTAGTTCCCTGGCGGGAGTCCAAGAGACCCAGTACTTC.

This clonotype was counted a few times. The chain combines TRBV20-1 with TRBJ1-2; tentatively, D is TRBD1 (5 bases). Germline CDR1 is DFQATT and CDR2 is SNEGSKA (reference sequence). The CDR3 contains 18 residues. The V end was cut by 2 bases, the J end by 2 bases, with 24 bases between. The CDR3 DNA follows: TGCAGTGCTAGACACAACTTCATCGAGGGGCCCATCAACTATGGCTACACCTTC. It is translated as CSARHNFIEGPINYGYTF.

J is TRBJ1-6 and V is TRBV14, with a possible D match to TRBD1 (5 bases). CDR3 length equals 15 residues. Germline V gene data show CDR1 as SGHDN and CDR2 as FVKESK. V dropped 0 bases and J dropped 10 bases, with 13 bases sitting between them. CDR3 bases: TGTGCCAGCAGCCAAGATCCCCAGGGACGGTCACCCCTCCACTTT. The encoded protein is CASSQDPQGRSPLHF.

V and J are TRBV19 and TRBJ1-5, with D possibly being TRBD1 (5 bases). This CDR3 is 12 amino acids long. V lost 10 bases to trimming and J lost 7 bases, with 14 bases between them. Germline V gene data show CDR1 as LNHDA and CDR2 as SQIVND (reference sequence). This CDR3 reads CATSTGGQPQHF. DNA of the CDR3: TGTGCCACCAGCACGGGGGGACAGCCCCAGCATTTT.

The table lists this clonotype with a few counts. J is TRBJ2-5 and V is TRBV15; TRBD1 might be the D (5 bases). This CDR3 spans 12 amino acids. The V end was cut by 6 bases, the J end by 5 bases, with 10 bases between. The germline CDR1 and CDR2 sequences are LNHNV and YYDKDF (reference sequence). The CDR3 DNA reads TGTGCCACCAGTAGGGGATACGAGACCCAGTACTTC. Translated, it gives CATSRGYETQYF.

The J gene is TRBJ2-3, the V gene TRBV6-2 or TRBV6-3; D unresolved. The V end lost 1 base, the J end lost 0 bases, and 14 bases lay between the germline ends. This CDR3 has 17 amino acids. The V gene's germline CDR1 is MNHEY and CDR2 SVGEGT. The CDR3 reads CASSYWSKALSTDTQYF. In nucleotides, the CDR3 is TGTGCCAGCAGTTACTGGTCTAAAGCTCTTAGCACAGATACGCAGTATTTT.

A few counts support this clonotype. The CDR3 DNA reads TGTGCCAGTACGGAAGGGGCGCGTACTGAAGCTTTCTTT. It translates to CASTEGARTEAFF. The chain combines TRBV19 with TRBJ1-1, with a tentative D call TRBD1 (5 bases). The CDR3 is 13 amino acids. The germline V gene has CDR1 LNHDA and CDR2 SQIVND (reference sequence). V was pared by 7 bases and J by 5 bases, with 14 bases between.

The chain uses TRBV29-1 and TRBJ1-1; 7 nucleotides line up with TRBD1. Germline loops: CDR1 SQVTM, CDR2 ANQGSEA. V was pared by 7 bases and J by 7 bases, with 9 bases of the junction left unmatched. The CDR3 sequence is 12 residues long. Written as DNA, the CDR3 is TGCAGCGGCACATGGACAGGAAATGAAGCTTTCTTT. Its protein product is CSGTWTGNEAFF.

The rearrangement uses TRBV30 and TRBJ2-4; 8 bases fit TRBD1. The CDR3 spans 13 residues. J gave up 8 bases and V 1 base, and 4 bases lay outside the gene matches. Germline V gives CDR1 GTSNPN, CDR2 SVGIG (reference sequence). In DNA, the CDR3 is TGTGCCTGGAGTGGGGACAGGTCGGACATTCAGTACTTC. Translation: CAWSGDRSDIQYF.

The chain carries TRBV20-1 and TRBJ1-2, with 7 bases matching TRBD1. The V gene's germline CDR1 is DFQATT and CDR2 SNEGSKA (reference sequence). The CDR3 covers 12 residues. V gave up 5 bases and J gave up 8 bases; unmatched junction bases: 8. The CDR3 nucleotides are TGCAGTGCTTGGAGACAGGGTATCGGCTACACCTTC. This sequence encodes CSAWRQGIGYTF.

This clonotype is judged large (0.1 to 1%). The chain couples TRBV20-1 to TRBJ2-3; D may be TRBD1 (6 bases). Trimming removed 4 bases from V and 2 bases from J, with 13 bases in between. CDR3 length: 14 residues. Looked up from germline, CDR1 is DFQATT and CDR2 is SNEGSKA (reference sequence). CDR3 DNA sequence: TGCAGTGCTACCCCGGGACACACCACAGATACGCAGTATTTT. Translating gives CSATPGHTTDTQYF.

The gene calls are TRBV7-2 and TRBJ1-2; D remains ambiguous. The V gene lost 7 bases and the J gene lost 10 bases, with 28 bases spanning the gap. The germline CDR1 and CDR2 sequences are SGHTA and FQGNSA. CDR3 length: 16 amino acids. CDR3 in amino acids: CASTPRGSGEQINYTF. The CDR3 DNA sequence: TGTGCCAGCACCCCCCGTGGTTCCGGGGAGCAAATAAACTACACCTTC.

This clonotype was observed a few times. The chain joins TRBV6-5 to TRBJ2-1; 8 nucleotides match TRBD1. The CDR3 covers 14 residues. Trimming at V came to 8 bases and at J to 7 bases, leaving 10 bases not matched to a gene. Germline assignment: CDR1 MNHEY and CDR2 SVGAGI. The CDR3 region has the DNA TGTGCCAGCCAGTTACAGGGGGATCGGAATGAGCAGTTCTTC. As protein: CASQLQGDRNEQFF.

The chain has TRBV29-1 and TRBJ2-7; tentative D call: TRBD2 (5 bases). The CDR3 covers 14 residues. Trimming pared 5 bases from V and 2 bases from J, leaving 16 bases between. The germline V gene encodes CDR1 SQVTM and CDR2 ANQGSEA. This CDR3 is CSVPDLHSPYEQYF. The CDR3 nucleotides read TGCAGCGTTCCGGACTTGCACAGCCCCTACGAGCAGTACTTC.